These 22 T cell receptor beta chains share one sample of origin, sequenced in a study of blood T cell repertoires in COVID-19. The assay was immunoSEQ multiplex PCR, and TCRdb's table has in-frame clones only and misses some. Among about 260,000 clones, 75% to 95% were seen once, and the ten largest hold about 2.5%. Sequenced sample: peripheral blood. The receptors stem from a person aged 18 to 29 with COVID-19, enrolled during active disease.

The chain carries TRBV5-5 and TRBJ2-1; 9 nucleotides line up with TRBD1. The CDR3 totals 15 residues. Trimming removed 2 bases from V and 6 bases from J; junction bases left unmatched: 6. CDR1 is SGHKS, CDR2 YYEKEE, per germline (reference sequence). Here the CDR3 DNA reads TGTGCCAGCAGCTTCACAGGGGGCAGGGGCAATGAGCAGTTCTTC. This translates into CASSFTGGRGNEQFF.

V gene TRBV7-2 combines with J gene TRBJ1-2; 9 nucleotides agree with TRBD1. This CDR3 comprises 14 residues. Germline CDR1 is SGHTA and CDR2 is FQGNSA. The V gene end was trimmed by 4 bases and the J gene end by 8 bases; junction bases not matched to a gene: 8. CDR3 in DNA: TGTGCCAGCAGCTCCGGACAGGGGATCGGAGGCTACACCTTC. Protein sequence: CASSSGQGIGGYTF.

This clone was detected a few times. This rearrangement joins TRBV6-5 to TRBJ2-7, with a tentative D call TRBD1 (6 bases). Trimming left V 2 bases short and J 5 bases short, with 13 bases between. The CDR3 consists of 14 residues. Looked up from germline, CDR1 is MNHEY and CDR2 is SVGAGI. For the CDR3, the DNA is TGTGCCAGCAGTTACGGTTGGCAGGGGAACGAGCAGTACTTC. Residues: CASSYGWQGNEQYF.

The rearrangement joins TRBV9 to TRBJ2-1; 7 bases align to TRBD2. V lost 1 base to trimming and J lost 6 bases; unmatched junction nucleotides: 13. The CDR3 covers 17 residues. CDR1 and CDR2 (germline): SGDLS, YYNGEE. CDR3 sequence: CASSVYVGTTPSNEQFF. CDR3 nucleotides: TGTGCCAGCAGCGTATACGTCGGGACTACGCCCTCCAATGAGCAGTTCTTC.

The chain couples TRBV5-1 to TRBJ2-5, with 10 bases identical to TRBD1. Germline CDR1 and CDR2: SGHRS and YFSETQ. CDR3 size: 15 residues. The V segment lost 4 bases and the J segment 5 bases; nucleotides outside the gene matches: 8. Here the CDR3 DNA reads TGCGCCAGCAGCGCCCCCGGGACAGGGGATGAGACCCAGTACTTC. Encoded protein: CASSAPGTGDETQYF.

The rearrangement uses TRBV28 and TRBJ2-7; TRBD1 agrees at 11 bases. J gave up 3 bases and V 8 bases, and 3 bases lay outside the gene matches. This CDR3 is 13 amino acids long. Germline lookup yields CDR1 MDHEN and CDR2 SYDVKM. As DNA, the CDR3 is TGTGCCAGCGGGACAGGGGGGTACTACGAGCAGTACTTC. Translation: CASGTGGYYEQYF.

The table lists this clone with many counts. For the CDR3, the DNA is TGTGCCAGCAGCCAGGGACAGCATAGCAATCAGCCCCAGCATTTT. Protein: CASSQGQHSNQPQHF. The rearrangement uses TRBV3-1 (or the pseudogene TRBV3-2) and TRBJ1-5; 7 nucleotides agree with TRBD1. J lost 0 bases, V lost 3 bases, and 2 bases had no gene match. Germline loops: CDR1 LGHDT, CDR2 YNNKEL (reference sequence). The CDR3 length is 15 residues.

This sequence joins TRBV24-1 and TRBJ2-5; TRBD2 aligns across 9 bases. Germline V gene data show CDR1 as KGHDR and CDR2 as SFDVKD. The CDR3 is 16 amino acids. V lost 9 bases, J lost 0 bases, and 10 bases stayed unmatched. CDR3 coding DNA: TGTGCCACCTCCCCCGCTAGCGGGGAGTACCAAGAGACCCAGTACTTC. This sequence encodes CATSPASGEYQETQYF.

This chain joins TRBV13 and TRBJ2-3; possible D gene TRBD2, 6 bases. Trimming cost V 5 bases and J 6 bases, with 24 bases left between them. Germline CDR1 reads PRHDT; CDR2 reads FYEKMQ (reference sequence). There are 17 residues in the CDR3. The CDR3 nucleotides read TGTGCCAGCAGCCCCGGGTCCGGGACTGTCCTCTGGGATACGCAGTATTTT. Amino acid sequence: CASSPGSGTVLWDTQYF.

The DNA for the CDR3 is TGTGCCAGCAGCCCCCTTTCGGGAGGGCCCCACGAGCAGTACTTC. It encodes CASSPLSGGPHEQYF. The chain couples TRBV14 to TRBJ2-7; 8 bases align to TRBD2. J was trimmed by 5 bases and V by 4 bases; bases with no gene match: 10. This CDR3 has 15 amino acids. The germline V gene encodes CDR1 SGHDN and CDR2 FVKESK.

This chain links TRBV6-6 with TRBJ1-5; D ambiguous. There are 14 residues in the CDR3. The V and J ends lost 0 bases and 4 bases respectively, with 7 bases between them. Germline V gives CDR1 MNHNY, CDR2 SVGAGI (reference sequence). CDR3 loop: CASSYSEWNQPQHF. The CDR3 DNA sequence: TGTGCCAGCAGTTACTCCGAGTGGAATCAGCCCCAGCATTTT.

V gene TRBV6-2 or TRBV6-3 combines with J gene TRBJ2-1; 10 nucleotides match TRBD2. V gave up 0 bases and J gave up 8 bases; unmatched junction bases: 13. CDR1 is MNHEY and CDR2 is SVGEGT in the germline V gene. There are 18 residues in the CDR3. The CDR3 sequence is CASSYSRLAGATRDEQFF. The CDR3 coding sequence is TGTGCCAGCAGTTACTCGAGACTAGCGGGCGCGACCCGGGATGAGCAGTTCTTC.

J is TRBJ2-5 and V is TRBV27, with TRBD1 identical over 9 bases. The CDR3 contains 19 residues. The V gene end was trimmed by 1 base and the J gene end by 0 bases; junction bases not matched to a gene: 12. CDR1 is MNHEY and CDR2 is SMNVEV in the germline V gene (reference sequence). CDR3 residues: CASSLFWGQGRTNQETQYF. The CDR3 DNA reads TGTGCCAGCAGTTTATTTTGGGGACAGGGCCGGACAAACCAAGAGACCCAGTACTTC.

V and J are TRBV19 and TRBJ2-7; D is unresolved. The CDR3 has 13 amino acids. Germline-derived CDR1 and CDR2 are LNHDA and SQIVND (reference sequence). V lost 2 bases to trimming and J lost 5 bases, with 10 bases between them. This CDR3 reads CASSIRWSNEQYF. CDR3 DNA: TGTGCCAGTAGTATACGATGGAGCAACGAGCAGTACTTC.

V usage is TRBV27 and J usage is TRBJ2-7; TRBD2 aligns across 12 bases. CDR3 size: 16 residues. Germline lookup yields CDR1 MNHEY and CDR2 SMNVEV (reference sequence). Unmatched junction bases numbered 12, after V lost 6 bases and J lost 6 bases. This CDR3 is CASSFSSGLAGSEQYF. DNA for the CDR3: TGTGCCAGCAGCTTTTCCTCTGGACTAGCGGGATCCGAGCAGTACTTC.

The chain links TRBV5-1 to TRBJ2-3; possibly TRBD1 for D (6 bases). V lost 0 bases, J lost 0 bases, and 8 bases lay in between. This CDR3 region has 15 residues. Germline V gives CDR1 SGHRS, CDR2 YFSETQ. The CDR3 DNA follows: TGCGCCAGCAGCTTGGAACAGGGTAGCACAGATACGCAGTATTTT. This sequence encodes CASSLEQGSTDTQYF.

As concerns this clone: This CDR3 is also generated by other DNA sequences in the sample. This rearrangement joins TRBV19 to TRBJ1-1; 7 nucleotides match TRBD1. Trimming cost V 4 bases and J 1 base; bases outside gene matches: 0. This CDR3 spans 13 amino acids. Germline lookup yields CDR1 LNHDA and CDR2 SQIVND (reference sequence). The CDR3 is CASSRTGNTEAFF. The CDR3 DNA reads as TGTGCCAGTAGTAGGACAGGGAACACTGAAGCTTTCTTT.

The chain has TRBV28 and TRBJ2-5; a weak D match, TRBD2 (5 bases). The CDR3 consists of 14 residues. Trimming removed 3 bases from V and 5 bases from J, with 13 bases in between. Germline loops: CDR1 MDHEN, CDR2 SYDVKM. DNA for the CDR3: TGTGCCAGCAGTTTGGGAGCCCTTGGGGAGACCCAGTACTTC. This translates into CASSLGALGETQYF. Using reference TRBV28 and TRBJ2-5 for the parts outside the CDR3, the full variable domain is DVKVTQSSRYLVKRTGEKVFLECVQDMDHENMFWYRQDPGLGLRLIYFSYDVKMKEKGDIPEGYSVSREKKERFSLILESASTNQTSMYLCASSLGALGETQYFGPGTRLLVL.

J is TRBJ2-2 and V is TRBV14; D remains unclear. This CDR3 has 12 amino acids. CDR1 and CDR2 from the germline V gene are SGHDN and FVKESK. V gave up 5 bases and J gave up 7 bases, with 8 bases separating them. The CDR3 protein is CASSYYLGELFF. The CDR3 nucleotides are TGTGCCAGCAGCTACTACCTCGGGGAGCTGTTTTTT.

This chain uses TRBV7-2 with TRBJ2-7, with unresolved D. Per germline, CDR1 SGHTA and CDR2 FQGNSA. The V and J ends lost 2 bases and 1 base respectively, with 9 bases between them. The CDR3 covers 14 residues. The CDR3 DNA is TGTGCCAGCAGCTTAAAGCGCGGATCCTACGAGCAGTACTTC. This encodes CASSLKRGSYEQYF.

This clone appeared once. The V and J genes are TRBV2 and TRBJ2-5; 8 nucleotides agree with TRBD2. This CDR3 comprises 12 residues. The junction had 6 bases not matched to a gene; V was cut back by 10 bases and J by 5 bases. The germline CDR1 and CDR2 sequences are SNHLY and FYNNEI. The CDR3 reads CATWTSLETQYF. The CDR3 DNA follows: TGTGCCACCTGGACTAGCTTGGAGACCCAGTACTTC.

This sequence joins TRBV11-2 and TRBJ1-1, with 7 positions matching TRBD1. The length of the CDR3 is 15 residues. With 5 bases clipped from V and 4 bases from J, the junction kept 10 bases outside the gene matches. Germline lookup yields CDR1 SGHAT and CDR2 FQNNGV. The CDR3 sequence is CASSTGDRRGTEAFF. The CDR3 bases are TGTGCCAGCAGCACAGGGGACAGACGAGGCACTGAAGCTTTCTTT.